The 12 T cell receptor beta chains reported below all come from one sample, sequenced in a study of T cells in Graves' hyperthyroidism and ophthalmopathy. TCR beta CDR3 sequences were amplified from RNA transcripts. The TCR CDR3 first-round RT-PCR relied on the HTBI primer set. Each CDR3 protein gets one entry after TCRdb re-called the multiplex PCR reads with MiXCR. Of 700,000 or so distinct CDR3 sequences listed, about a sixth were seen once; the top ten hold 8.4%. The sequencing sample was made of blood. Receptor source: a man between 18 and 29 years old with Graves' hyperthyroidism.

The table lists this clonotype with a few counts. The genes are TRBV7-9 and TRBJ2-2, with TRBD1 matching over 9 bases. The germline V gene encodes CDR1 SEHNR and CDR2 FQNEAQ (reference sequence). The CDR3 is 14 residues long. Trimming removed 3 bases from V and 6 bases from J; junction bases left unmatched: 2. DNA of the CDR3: TGTGCCAGCAGCTTCACAGGGGGCGCCGGGGAGCTGTTTTTT. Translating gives CASSFTGGAGELFF.

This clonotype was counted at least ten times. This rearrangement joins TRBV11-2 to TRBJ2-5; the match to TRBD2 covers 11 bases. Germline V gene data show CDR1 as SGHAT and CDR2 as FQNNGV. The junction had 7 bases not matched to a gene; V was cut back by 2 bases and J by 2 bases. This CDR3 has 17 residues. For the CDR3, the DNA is TGTGCCAGCAGCTTAAGACTAGCGGGAAGCTATCAAGAGACCCAGTACTTC. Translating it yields CASSLRLAGSYQETQYF.

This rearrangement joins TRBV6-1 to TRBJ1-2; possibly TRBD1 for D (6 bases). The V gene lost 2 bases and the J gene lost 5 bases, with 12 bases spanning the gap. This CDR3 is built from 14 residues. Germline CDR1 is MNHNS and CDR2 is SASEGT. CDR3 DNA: TGTGCCAGCAGTGAAAGGGGGAGCAGTTATGGCTACACCTTC. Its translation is CASSERGSSYGYTF.

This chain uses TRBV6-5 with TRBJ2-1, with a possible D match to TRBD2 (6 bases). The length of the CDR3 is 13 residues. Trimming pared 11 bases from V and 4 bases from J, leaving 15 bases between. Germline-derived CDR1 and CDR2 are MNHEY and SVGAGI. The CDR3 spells CAGRDSRYNEQFF. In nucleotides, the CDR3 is TGTGCCGGCCGGGACTCACGGTACAATGAGCAGTTCTTC.

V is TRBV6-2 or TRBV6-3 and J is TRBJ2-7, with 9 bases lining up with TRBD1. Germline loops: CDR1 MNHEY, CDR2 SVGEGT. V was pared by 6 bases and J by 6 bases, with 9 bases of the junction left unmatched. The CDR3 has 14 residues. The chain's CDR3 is CASSPGTGTSEQYF. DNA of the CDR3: TGTGCCAGCAGCCCCGGGACAGGGACGTCCGAGCAGTACTTC.

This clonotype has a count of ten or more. CDR3 in DNA: TGTGCCAGCAGCGAGAGGACAGGGGGTAGCACAGATACGCAGTATTTT. The encoded protein is CASSERTGGSTDTQYF. The rearrangement joins TRBV7-8 to TRBJ2-3, with 10 bases that match TRBD1. This CDR3 contains 16 residues. V gave up 5 bases and J gave up 0 bases; unmatched junction bases: 5. Germline V gives CDR1 SGHVS, CDR2 FQNEAQ.

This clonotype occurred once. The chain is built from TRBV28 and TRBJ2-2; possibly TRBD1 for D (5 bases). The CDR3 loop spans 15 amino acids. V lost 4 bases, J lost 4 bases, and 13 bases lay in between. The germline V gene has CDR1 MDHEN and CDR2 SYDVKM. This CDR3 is CASSSYRTGTGELFF. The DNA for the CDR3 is TGTGCCAGCAGTTCTTACCGCACAGGCACCGGGGAGCTGTTTTTT.

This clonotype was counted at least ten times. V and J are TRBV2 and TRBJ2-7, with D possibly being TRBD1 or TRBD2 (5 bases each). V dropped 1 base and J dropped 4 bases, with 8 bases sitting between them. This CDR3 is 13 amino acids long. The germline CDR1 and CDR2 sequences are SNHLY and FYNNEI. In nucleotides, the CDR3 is TGTGCCAGCAGTGAAGACAGGAGGTACGAGCAGTACTTC. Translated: CASSEDRRYEQYF.

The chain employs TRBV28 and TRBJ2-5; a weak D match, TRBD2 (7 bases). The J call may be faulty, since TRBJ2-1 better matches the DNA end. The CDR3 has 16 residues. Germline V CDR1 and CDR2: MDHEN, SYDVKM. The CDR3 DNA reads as TGTGCCAGCAGTTCTAGCGGAGGGGCTAGGGGGGAGCCCCAGTTCTTC. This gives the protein CASSSSGGARGEPQFF.

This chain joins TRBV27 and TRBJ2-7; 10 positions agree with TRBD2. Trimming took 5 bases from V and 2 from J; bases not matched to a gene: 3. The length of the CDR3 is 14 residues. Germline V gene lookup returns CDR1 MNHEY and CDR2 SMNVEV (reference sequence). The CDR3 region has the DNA TGTGCCAGCAGTGTAGCGGGAGGAGCCTACGAGCAGTACTTC. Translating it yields CASSVAGGAYEQYF.

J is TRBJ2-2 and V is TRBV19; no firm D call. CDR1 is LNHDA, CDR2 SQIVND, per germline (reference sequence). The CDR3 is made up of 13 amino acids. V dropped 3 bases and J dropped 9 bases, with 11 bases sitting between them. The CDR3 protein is CASSMRRARELFF. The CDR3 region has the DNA TGTGCCAGTAGTATGAGAAGAGCACGGGAGCTGTTTTTT. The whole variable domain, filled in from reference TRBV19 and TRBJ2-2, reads DGGITQSPKYLFRKEGQNVTLSCEQNLNHDAMYWYRQDPGQGLRLIYYSQIVNDFQKGDIAEGYSVSREKKESFPLTVTSAQKNPTAFYLCASSMRRARELFFGEGSRLTVL.

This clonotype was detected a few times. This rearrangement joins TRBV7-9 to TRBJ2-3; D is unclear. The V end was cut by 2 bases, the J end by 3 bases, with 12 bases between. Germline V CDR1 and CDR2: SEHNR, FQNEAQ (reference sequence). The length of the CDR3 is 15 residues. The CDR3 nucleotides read TGTGCCAGCAGCTTACCCCCCCTCCGGACAGATACGCAGTATTTT. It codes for CASSLPPLRTDTQYF.